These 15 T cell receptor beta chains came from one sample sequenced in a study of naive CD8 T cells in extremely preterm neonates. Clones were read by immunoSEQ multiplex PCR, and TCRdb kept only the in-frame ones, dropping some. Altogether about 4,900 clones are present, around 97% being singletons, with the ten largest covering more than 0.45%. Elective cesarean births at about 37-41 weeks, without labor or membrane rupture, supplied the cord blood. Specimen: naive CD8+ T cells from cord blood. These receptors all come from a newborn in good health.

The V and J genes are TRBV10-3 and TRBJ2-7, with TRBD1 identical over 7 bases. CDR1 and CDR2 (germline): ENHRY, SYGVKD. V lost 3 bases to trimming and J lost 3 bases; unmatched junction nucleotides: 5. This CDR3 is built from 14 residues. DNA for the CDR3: TGTGCCATCAGTGATTTGACAGGGAACTACGAGCAGTACTTC. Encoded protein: CAISDLTGNYEQYF.

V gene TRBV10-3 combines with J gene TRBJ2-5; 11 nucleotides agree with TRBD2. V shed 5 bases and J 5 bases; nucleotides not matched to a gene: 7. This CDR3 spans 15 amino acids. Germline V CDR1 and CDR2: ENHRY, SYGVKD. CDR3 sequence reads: CAISLVAGGDETQYF. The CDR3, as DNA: TGTGCCATCAGTTTGGTAGCGGGGGGGGACGAGACCCAGTACTTC.

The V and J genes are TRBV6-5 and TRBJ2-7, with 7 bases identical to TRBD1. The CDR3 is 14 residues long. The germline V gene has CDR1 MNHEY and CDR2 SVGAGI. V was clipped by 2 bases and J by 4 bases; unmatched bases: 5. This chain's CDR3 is CASSYRQGKYEQYF. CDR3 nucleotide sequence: TGTGCCAGCAGTTACCGACAGGGCAAATACGAGCAGTACTTC.

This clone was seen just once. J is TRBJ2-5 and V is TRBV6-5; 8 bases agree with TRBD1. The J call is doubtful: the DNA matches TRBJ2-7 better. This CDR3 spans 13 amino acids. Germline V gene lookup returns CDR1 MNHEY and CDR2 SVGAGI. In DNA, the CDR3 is TGTGCCAGCAGTTACCGGACAGGGAACGAGCAGTACTTC. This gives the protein CASSYRTGNEQYF.

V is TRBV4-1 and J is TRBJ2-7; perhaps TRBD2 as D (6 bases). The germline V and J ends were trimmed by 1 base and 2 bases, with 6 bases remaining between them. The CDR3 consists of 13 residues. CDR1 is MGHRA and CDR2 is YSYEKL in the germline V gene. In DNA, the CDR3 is TGCGCCAGCAGCCAAGGGGGGGCCTACGAGCAGTACTTC. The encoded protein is CASSQGGAYEQYF.

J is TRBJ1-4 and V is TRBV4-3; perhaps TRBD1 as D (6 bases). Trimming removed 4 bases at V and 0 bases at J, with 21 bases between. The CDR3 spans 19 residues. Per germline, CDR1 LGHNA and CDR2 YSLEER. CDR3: CASSLLPPGEGATNEKLFF. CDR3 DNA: TGCGCCAGCAGCCTATTACCCCCAGGGGAGGGAGCAACTAATGAAAAACTGTTTTTT.

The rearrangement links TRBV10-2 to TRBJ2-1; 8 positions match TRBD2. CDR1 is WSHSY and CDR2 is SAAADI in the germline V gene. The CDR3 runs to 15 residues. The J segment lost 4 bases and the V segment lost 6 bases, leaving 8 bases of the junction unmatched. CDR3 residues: CASRDTSGGYNEQFF. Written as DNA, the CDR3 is TGCGCCAGCAGGGATACTAGCGGAGGGTACAATGAGCAGTTCTTC.

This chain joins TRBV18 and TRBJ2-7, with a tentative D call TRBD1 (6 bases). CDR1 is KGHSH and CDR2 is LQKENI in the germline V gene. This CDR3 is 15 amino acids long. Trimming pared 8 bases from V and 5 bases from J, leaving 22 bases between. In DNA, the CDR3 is TGTGCCAGCGAACCGCCTGACAGGAGAGCAGACGAGCAGTACTTC. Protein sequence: CASEPPDRRADEQYF.

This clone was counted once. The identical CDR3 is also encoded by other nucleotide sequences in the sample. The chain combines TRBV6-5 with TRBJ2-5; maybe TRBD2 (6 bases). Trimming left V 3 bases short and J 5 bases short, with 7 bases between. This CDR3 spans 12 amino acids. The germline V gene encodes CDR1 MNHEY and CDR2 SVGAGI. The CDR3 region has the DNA TGTGCCAGCAGTTATGGGGGGGAGACCCAGTACTTC. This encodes CASSYGGETQYF.

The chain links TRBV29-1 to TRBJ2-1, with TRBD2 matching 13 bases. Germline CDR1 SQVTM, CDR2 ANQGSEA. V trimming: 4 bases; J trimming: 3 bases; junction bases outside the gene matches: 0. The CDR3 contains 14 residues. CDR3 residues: CSVGTSGSYNEQFF. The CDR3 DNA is TGCAGCGTTGGGACTAGCGGGAGCTACAATGAGCAGTTCTTC.

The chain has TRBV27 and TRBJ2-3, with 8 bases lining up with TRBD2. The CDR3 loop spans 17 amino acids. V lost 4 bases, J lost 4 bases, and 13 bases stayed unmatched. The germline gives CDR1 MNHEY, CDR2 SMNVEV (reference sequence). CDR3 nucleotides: TGTGCCAGCAGTTCGGCGGGAGGCTCTCTCGAGGCAGATACGCAGTATTTT. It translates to CASSSAGGSLEADTQYF.

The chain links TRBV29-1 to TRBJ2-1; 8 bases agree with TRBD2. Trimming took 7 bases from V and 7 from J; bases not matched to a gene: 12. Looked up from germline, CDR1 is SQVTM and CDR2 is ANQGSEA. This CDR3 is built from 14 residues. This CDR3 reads CSGAAGDPRNEQFF. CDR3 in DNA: TGCAGCGGGGCAGCGGGGGATCCTCGGAATGAGCAGTTCTTC.

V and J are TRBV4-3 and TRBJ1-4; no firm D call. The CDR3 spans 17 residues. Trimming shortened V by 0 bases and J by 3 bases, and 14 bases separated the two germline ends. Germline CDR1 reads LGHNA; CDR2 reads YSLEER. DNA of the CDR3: TGCGCCAGCAGCCAAGAGTCGCGGCATCGACCTAATGAAAAACTGTTTTTT. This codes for CASSQESRHRPNEKLFF.

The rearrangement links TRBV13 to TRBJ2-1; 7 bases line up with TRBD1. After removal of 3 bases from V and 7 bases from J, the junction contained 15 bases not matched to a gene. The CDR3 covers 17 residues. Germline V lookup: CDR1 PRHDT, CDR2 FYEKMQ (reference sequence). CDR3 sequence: CASSLRGRPPRPNEQFF. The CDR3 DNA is TGTGCCAGCAGCTTGAGGGGGCGTCCCCCACGGCCGAATGAGCAGTTCTTC.

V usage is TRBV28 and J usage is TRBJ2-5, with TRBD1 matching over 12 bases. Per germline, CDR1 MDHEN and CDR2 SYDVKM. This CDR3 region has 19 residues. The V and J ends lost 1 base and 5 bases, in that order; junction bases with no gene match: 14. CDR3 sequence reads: CASSLSFSIRDRGHETQYF. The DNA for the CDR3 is TGTGCCAGCAGTTTATCTTTTAGTATAAGGGACAGGGGGCATGAGACCCAGTACTTC.